This is a list of T cell receptor beta chains from one sample in a study of blood T cell repertoires in COVID-19. The method was immunoSEQ multiplex PCR; TCRdb's version includes in-frame clones alone and lacks a portion of them. The table shows roughly 120,000 clones, with over 70% occurring only once. The sample consisted of peripheral blood. All receptors come from a human donor in a cohort sampled during active or convalescent COVID-19. Both conserved end residues are part of each CDR3. A D gene is named only where the DNA matches it firmly. Clone size appears in some rows only: once, few, many, or a class for an expanded clone.

TGCGCCAGCAGCACCGGGGGAAGAGATACGCAGTATTTT CASSTGGRDTQYF TRBJ2-3 NA TRBV5-1 NA
TGCGCCAGCAGCCTCCAGGACAGGTTTAGCTACGAGCAGTACTTC CASSLQDRFSYEQYF TRBJ2-7 NA TRBV4-1 TRBD1
TGTGCCAGCAGTTTAGTACGAGGCGGGGCCTACAATGAGCAGTTCTTC CASSLVRGGAYNEQFF TRBJ2-1 NA TRBV28 NA
TGTGCCATCAGTGAGATTGGCGGGGGGACCTACAATGAGCAGTTCTTC CAISEIGGGTYNEQFF TRBJ2-1 NA TRBV10-3 TRBD2
TGCAGCGTTGAAGGGCTAGCGGTCGGGTACAATGAGCAGTTCTTC CSVEGLAVGYNEQFF TRBJ2-1 NA TRBV29-1 TRBD2
TGTGCCAGCAGTTTACGGGGGGCCCGGGGGAATCAGCCCCAGCATTTT CASSLRGARGNQPQHF TRBJ1-5 NA TRBV28 NA
TGCGCCAGCAGCCCGTCAACAGGCTCTGGAAACACCATATATTTT CASSPSTGSGNTIYF TRBJ1-3 NA TRBV5-1 NA
TGTGCCAGCAGCCAAAGGACAGGCTACACCTTC CASSQRTGYTF TRBJ1-2 few TRBV3-1/TRBV3-2 NA
TGTGCCAGCAGTTGGACAGGGCGGAGGAAGGGCGAAAAACTGTTTTTT CASSWTGRRKGEKLFF TRBJ1-4 NA TRBV11-2 TRBD1
TGTGCCAGCAGCCCTTCCAGGGAAAAACTGTTTTTT CASSPSREKLFF TRBJ1-4 NA TRBV7-9 NA
TGTGCCAGCAGCTACCTCGGGGGTGGAAACACCATATATTTT CASSYLGGGNTIYF TRBJ1-3 NA TRBV11-2 NA